These 4 T cell receptor beta chains were sequenced from one sample in a study of T cell responses to AZD1222 COVID-19 vaccine. The data were produced by immunoSEQ multiplex PCR, yet TCRdb's version contains in-frame clones alone and is incomplete. The table lists around 150,000 clones, approximately 85% of them singletons, with about 7.9% in the top ten. The sample here was peripheral blood, taken 28 days after the second dose of the MenACWY control vaccine. The origin of the receptors is an adult who received the MenACWY meningococcal vaccine as a control.

The chain employs TRBV12-5 and TRBJ2-1, with D possibly TRBD2 on 6 matching bases. The CDR3 length is 22 residues. The V end was cut by 3 bases, the J end by 5 bases, with 35 bases between. The V gene's germline CDR1 is LGHNT and CDR2 FRNRAP. CDR3: CASGFVRLDLGGARRRNNEQFF. The CDR3 DNA reads TGTGCTAGTGGTTTCGTTCGGCTGGACCTGGGGGGTGCCCGCCGGAGAAACAATGAGCAGTTCTTC.

Concerning this clone: At one of its ends the junction is not consistent with the germline gene, which may arise from a read error. The chain combines TRBV6-5 with TRBJ1-2, with 7 bases fitting TRBD1. The CDR3 loop spans 14 amino acids. From germline, CDR1 is MNHEY and CDR2 SVGAGI. CDR3 amino acids: CASSPRQGSSGYIF. Written as DNA, the CDR3 is TGTGCCAGCAGTCCCAGACAGGGATCTTCTGGCTACATCTTC.

This sequence joins TRBV6-4 and TRBJ2-6, with D possibly being TRBD1 or TRBD2 (5 bases each). Germline CDR1 is MRHNA and CDR2 is SNTAGT. This CDR3 is built from 13 residues. V dropped 9 bases and J dropped 4 bases, with 10 bases sitting between them. CDR3 DNA sequence: TGTGCCAGTGGGACGTCCGGGGCCAACGTCCTGACTTTC. It translates to CASGTSGANVLTF.

The rearrangement joins TRBV29-1 to TRBJ2-1; TRBD2 matches at 12 bases. The CDR3 totals 14 residues. The V gene end was trimmed by 1 base and the J gene end by 8 bases; junction bases not matched to a gene: 3. Germline V gene data show CDR1 as SQVTM and CDR2 as ANQGSEA. The CDR3 loop reads CSVEGLAGGYEQFF. CDR3 sequence (DNA): TGCAGCGTTGAAGGGCTAGCGGGAGGGTATGAGCAGTTCTTC.